This T cell receptor (beta chain) was sequenced in a study of CXCR3-negative and CXCR3-positive naive CD8 T cells. Points from the study as a whole: For memory CD8+ cells diversity was much lower, but both naive subsets had comparably high diversity. In naive cells, CXCR3-negative and CXCR3-positive subsets had similar TRBV-TRBJ usage; memory cells differed. Higher TRB CDR3 hydrophobicity marked CXCR3-positive naive cells relative to CXCR3-negative naive cells.

Germline V gives CDR1 SSHAT, CDR2 FNYEAQ (reference sequence). The CDR3 is 17 residues long. The TRB cDNA libraries were prepared by 5' RACE with UMI labels. Reprocessing the 5' RACE reads, TCRdb reports a single entry for every CDR3 protein and omits DNA. Recorded for this sample: thousands of distinct CDR3 sequences. Every CD8+ T cell subset underwent triplicate sorting at about 300,000 cells apiece. Naive CD8+ T lymphocytes were specified as CD45RO-CCR7+CD27+CD95-. With respect to this clonotype: The antigen remains undetermined.

The chain employs TRBV7-7 and TRBJ2-1; no DNA is available, so the TRBD2 call from TCRdb remains unchecked. The specimen sequenced was naive CXCR3+ CD8+ T cells from blood. Subset noted: CD45RO-CCR7+CD27+CD95- naive CD8+ T cells expressing CXCR3 (TNR3+). This TCR came from a human donor in good health. Some clones in this sample may be carry-over from other donors' samples. CDR3 loop: CAVLPTMSSSSEVKQFF. Drawing the rest from reference TRBV7-7 and TRBJ2-1, the complete variable domain is GAGVSQSPRYKVTKRGQDVTLRCDPISSHATLYWYQQALGQGPEFLTYFNYEAQPDKSGLPSDRFSAERPEGSISTLTIQRTEQRDSAMYRCAVLPTMSSSSEVKQFFGPGTRLTVL.